Listed below are T cell receptor beta chains from one sample, sequenced in a study of blood T cell repertoires in COVID-19. Using immunoSEQ multiplex PCR, the repertoire was profiled, and TCRdb retains in-frame clones only, with some absent. In the table there are 180,000 or so clones, approximately 82% of which are singletons. Sequenced input: peripheral blood. The source is a human donor with acute or convalescent COVID-19. The donor label of this sample is uncertain. CDR3s include the opening cysteine and the closing phenylalanine or tryptophan. A D gene is named only where the DNA matches it firmly. Some rows have no size entry. The others give once, few or many, or a class for an expanded clone.

CDR3nt: TGTGCCAGCAGTTCCCTCTCTGCGGGAGGGGATACGCAGTATTTT; CDR3aa: CASSSLSAGGDTQYF; len: 15; v_gene: TRBV28; d_gene: TRBD2; j_gene: TRBJ2-3; abundance: NA
CDR3nt: TGTGCCAGCAGTTTGCGACAGGGGGAGGGCACTGAAGCTTTCTTT; CDR3aa: CASSLRQGEGTEAFF; len: 15; v_gene: TRBV28; d_gene: TRBD1; j_gene: TRBJ1-1; abundance: NA
CDR3nt: TGCGCCAGCAGCTTGGATCCAGCGGGAGGGCGAGAGACCCAGTACTTC; CDR3aa: CASSLDPAGGRETQYF; len: 16; v_gene: TRBV5-1; d_gene: TRBD2; j_gene: TRBJ2-5; abundance: NA
CDR3nt: TGTGCCAGCAAGAACAGGGCCCCGAACACCGGGGAGCTGTTTTTT; CDR3aa: CASKNRAPNTGELFF; len: 15; v_gene: TRBV2; d_gene: NA; j_gene: TRBJ2-2; abundance: NA
CDR3nt: TGCAGCGTCCTTTCCGGGACAGGGGGTAATCAGCCCCAGCATTTT; CDR3aa: CSVLSGTGGNQPQHF; len: 15; v_gene: TRBV29-1; d_gene: TRBD1; j_gene: TRBJ1-5; abundance: NA
CDR3nt: TGTGCCAGCTCCCTTGGGACACCACTGAACACTGAAGCTTTCTTT; CDR3aa: CASSLGTPLNTEAFF; len: 15; v_gene: TRBV18; d_gene: NA; j_gene: TRBJ1-1; abundance: once
CDR3nt: TGTGCCAGCAGGGAGGCTAGTGTTTTGAACACTGAAGCTTTCTTT; CDR3aa: CASREASVLNTEAFF; len: 15; v_gene: TRBV2; d_gene: NA; j_gene: TRBJ1-1; abundance: NA
CDR3nt: TGTGCCAGCAGCTTCCGGACAGGTCTTAATTCACCCCTCCACTTT; CDR3aa: CASSFRTGLNSPLHF; len: 15; v_gene: TRBV7-9; d_gene: TRBD1; j_gene: TRBJ1-6; abundance: NA
CDR3nt: TGTGCCAGCAGCGTAGGGGGTAGCGGGAGACTCGGGGAGACCCAGTACTTC; CDR3aa: CASSVGGSGRLGETQYF; len: 17; v_gene: TRBV9; d_gene: TRBD2; j_gene: TRBJ2-5; abundance: few
CDR3nt: TGCGCCAGCAGCGTCGCCGGGACAGGGGATGAAAAACTGTTTTTT; CDR3aa: CASSVAGTGDEKLFF; len: 15; v_gene: TRBV5-1; d_gene: TRBD1; j_gene: TRBJ1-4; abundance: NA
CDR3nt: TGTGCCAGCAGTGAGCCGGGAGAGGGGGGGAGCAATGAGCAGTTCTTC; CDR3aa: CASSEPGEGGSNEQFF; len: 16; v_gene: TRBV6-1; d_gene: NA; j_gene: TRBJ2-1; abundance: NA
CDR3nt: TGTGCCAGTAGTCCACATCAGGTGAGCAATCAGCCCCAGCATTTT; CDR3aa: CASSPHQVSNQPQHF; len: 15; v_gene: TRBV19; d_gene: NA; j_gene: TRBJ1-5; abundance: NA
CDR3nt: TGTGCCAGCAGCGCAGAGGTCGGCGGGTCCGGGGAGCTGTTTTTT; CDR3aa: CASSAEVGGSGELFF; len: 15; v_gene: TRBV9; d_gene: NA; j_gene: TRBJ2-2; abundance: NA
CDR3nt: TGTGCCAGCAGCTCCCGGGGGGGAAGGAACACTGAAGCTTTCTTT; CDR3aa: CASSSRGGRNTEAFF; len: 15; v_gene: TRBV11-2; d_gene: NA; j_gene: TRBJ1-1; abundance: NA
CDR3nt: TGTGCCACCAGCAGAGTTGGCGGGTACGAGCAGTACTTC; CDR3aa: CATSRVGGYEQYF; len: 13; v_gene: TRBV15; d_gene: NA; j_gene: TRBJ2-7; abundance: NA
CDR3nt: TGCAGCGTTGCAATAGCAGGGGGCCTTGGAGGCTACACCTTC; CDR3aa: CSVAIAGGLGGYTF; len: 14; v_gene: TRBV29-1; d_gene: TRBD1; j_gene: TRBJ1-2; abundance: NA
CDR3nt: NA; CDR3aa: CASSQVASGIRFF; len: 13; v_gene: TRBV14; d_gene: NA; j_gene: TRBJ2-1; abundance: NA
CDR3nt: TGCGCCAGCAGCCAAGGGCCGACAATCGGCTCCTACGAGCAGTACTTC; CDR3aa: CASSQGPTIGSYEQYF; len: 16; v_gene: TRBV4-1; d_gene: NA; j_gene: TRBJ2-7; abundance: NA
CDR3nt: TGTGCCAGCAGGGACAGGGCCTCCCGCGGGGCCCAGTACTTC; CDR3aa: CASRDRASRGAQYF; len: 14; v_gene: TRBV6-5; d_gene: TRBD1; j_gene: TRBJ2-5; abundance: NA
CDR3nt: TGTGCCAGCAGCCAAGCGAACTCTCGTGGCTACACCTTC; CDR3aa: CASSQANSRGYTF; len: 13; v_gene: TRBV3-1/TRBV3-2; d_gene: NA; j_gene: TRBJ1-2; abundance: NA
CDR3nt: TGTGCCAGCAGCTTAAAAGGCGGGAGTGGCCTGGTCGGGGAGCTGTTTTTT; CDR3aa: CASSLKGGSGLVGELFF; len: 17; v_gene: TRBV11-2; d_gene: TRBD2; j_gene: TRBJ2-2; abundance: NA
CDR3nt: TGTGCCAGCAGTTTGTCAATTGGCAATCAGCCCCAGCATTTT; CDR3aa: CASSLSIGNQPQHF; len: 14; v_gene: TRBV27; d_gene: NA; j_gene: TRBJ1-5; abundance: NA
CDR3nt: TGTGCCACCAGCAGGGACTACTACGAGCAGTACTTC; CDR3aa: CATSRDYYEQYF; len: 12; v_gene: TRBV15; d_gene: NA; j_gene: TRBJ2-7; abundance: NA
CDR3nt: TGTGCCAGCTCACCGGGACAGGGCACTGAAGCTTTCTTT; CDR3aa: CASSPGQGTEAFF; len: 13; v_gene: TRBV18; d_gene: TRBD1; j_gene: TRBJ1-1; abundance: NA
CDR3nt: TGTGCCAGTAGTGCGGGACTAGCGGTGGAGCTGTTTTTT; CDR3aa: CASSAGLAVELFF; len: 13; v_gene: TRBV19; d_gene: TRBD2; j_gene: TRBJ2-2; abundance: few
CDR3nt: TGTGCCAGCAGTTACTCCGCAGGGGGCGCCTCTGGCTACACCTTC; CDR3aa: CASSYSAGGASGYTF; len: 15; v_gene: TRBV6-5; d_gene: TRBD1; j_gene: TRBJ1-2; abundance: NA
CDR3nt: TGTGCCAGTAGGGGGTACGAGACCCAGTACTTC; CDR3aa: CASRGYETQYF; len: 11; v_gene: TRBV28; d_gene: NA; j_gene: TRBJ2-5; abundance: NA